A single sample is the source of the 3 T cell receptor beta chains below, sequenced in a study of early T cells in non-severe SARS-CoV-2 infection. TCRdb independently ran MiXCR on the 5' RACE reads; one entry per CDR3 protein. The table lists about 33,000 distinct CDR3 sequences, approximately 6% of them singletons. Sequencing was performed on whole blood. These receptors were collected from an adult who was a healthcare worker with PCR-confirmed SARS-CoV-2 infection or an uninfected control (not recorded which).

This clonotype was seen only once. Mismatch with germline at one junction end may stem from a read error. The V gene is TRBV11-2, the J gene TRBJ2-5; TRBD2 agrees at 9 bases. The V gene's germline CDR1 is SGHAT and CDR2 FQNNGV. The CDR3 sequence is 16 residues long. CDR3 loop: CASSLERGGPQETLYF. CDR3 bases: TGTGCCAGCAGCTTAGAGCGGGGGGGCCCCCAAGAGACCCTGTACTTC.

This clonotype showed up many times. The chain is built from TRBV28 and TRBJ1-5, with D perhaps matching TRBD1 (5 bases). The V end lost 5 bases, the J end lost 3 bases, and 20 bases lay between the germline ends. The germline gives CDR1 MDHEN, CDR2 SYDVKM. The CDR3 has 17 amino acids. CDR3 bases: TGTGCCAGCAGTCCCCTCAGGGAAGAGAGAGTCAATCAGCCCCAGCATTTT. It codes for CASSPLREERVNQPQHF.

This clonotype was recorded at least ten times. The rearrangement uses TRBV6-5 and TRBJ1-6; D call uncertain. The CDR3 is 15 amino acids. The germline V gene encodes CDR1 MNHEY and CDR2 SVGAGI. V dropped 2 bases and J dropped 5 bases, with 10 bases sitting between them. This CDR3 reads CASSYRQTNNSPLHF. The CDR3 DNA sequence: TGTGCCAGCAGTTACCGGCAGACTAATAATTCACCCCTCCACTTT.